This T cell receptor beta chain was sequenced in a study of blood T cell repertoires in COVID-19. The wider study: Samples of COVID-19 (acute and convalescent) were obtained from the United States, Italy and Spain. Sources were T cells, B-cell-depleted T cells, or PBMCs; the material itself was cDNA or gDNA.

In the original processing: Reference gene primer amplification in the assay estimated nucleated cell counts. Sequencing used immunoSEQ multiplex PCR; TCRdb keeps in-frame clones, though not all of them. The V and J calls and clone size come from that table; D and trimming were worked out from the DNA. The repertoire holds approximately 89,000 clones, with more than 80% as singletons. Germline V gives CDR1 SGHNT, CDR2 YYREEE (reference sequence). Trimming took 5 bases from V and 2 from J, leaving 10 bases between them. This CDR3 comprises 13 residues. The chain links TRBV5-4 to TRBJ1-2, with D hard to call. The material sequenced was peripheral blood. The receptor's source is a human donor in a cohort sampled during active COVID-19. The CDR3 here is CASSPDKNYGYTF. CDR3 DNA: TGTGCCAGCAGTCCAGACAAAAACTATGGCTACACCTTC.